Below, 24 T cell receptor beta chains from the same sample are listed, as sequenced in a study of response to subunit inactivated influenza vaccine. Each CDR3 protein is one row after TCRdb ran MiXCR on the RT-PCR reads. The sample has around 520,000 distinct CDR3 sequences, roughly 10% seen once. Source: PBMCs from blood, taken on the day of vaccination. All receptors derive from a man between 50 and 59 years old who received an inactivated influenza vaccine.

V and J are TRBV6-2 or TRBV6-3 and TRBJ2-1; possible D gene TRBD1, 5 bases. Trimming took off 6 bases at V and 3 bases at J, with 12 bases between the two ends. The CDR3 sequence is 14 residues long. Germline V gene lookup returns CDR1 MNHEY and CDR2 SVGEGT. This chain's CDR3 is CASRVRVGYNEQFF. The CDR3 DNA follows: TGTGCCAGCAGAGTCAGGGTGGGCTACAATGAGCAGTTCTTC.

This clonotype was observed a single time. V and J are TRBV28 and TRBJ2-3; D not certain. Germline V lookup: CDR1 MDHEN, CDR2 SYDVKM. With 2 bases removed from V and 12 bases from J, the gap between germline ends came to 12 bases. The CDR3 runs to 12 residues. This chain's CDR3 is CASSLTSLTQYF. DNA of the CDR3: TGTGCCAGCAGTTTAACCAGTCTCACTCAGTATTTT. Full variable domain (outside the CDR3, taken from reference TRBV28 and TRBJ2-3): DVKVTQSSRYLVKRTGEKVFLECVQDMDHENMFWYRQDPGLGLRLIYFSYDVKMKEKGDIPEGYSVSREKKERFSLILESASTNQTSMYLCASSLTSLTQYFGPGTRLTVL.

V is TRBV12-3 or TRBV12-4 and J is TRBJ2-3, with D unclear. The CDR3 totals 15 residues. V dropped 3 bases and J dropped 0 bases, with 10 bases sitting between them. CDR3 in amino acids: CASSLSPGSTDTQYF. The CDR3 DNA follows: TGTGCCAGCAGTTTGTCTCCGGGTAGCACAGATACGCAGTATTTT.

This clonotype was picked up a small number of times. The genes are TRBV6-2 or TRBV6-3 and TRBJ2-5; D gene uncertain. The CDR3 is 15 amino acids. V dropped 4 bases and J dropped 5 bases, with 17 bases sitting between them. Per the germline V gene, CDR1 is MNHEY and CDR2 is SVGEGT. For the CDR3, the DNA is TGTGCCAGCAGTTCTTTCTCAGTGCGTCGGGAGACCCAGTACTTC. It yields the protein CASSSFSVRRETQYF.

This clonotype was counted at least ten times. V and J are TRBV7-6 and TRBJ2-1; D remains ambiguous. Trimming cost V 5 bases and J 0 bases, with 8 bases left between them. CDR1 is SGHVS, CDR2 FNYEAQ, per germline. The CDR3 sequence is 14 residues long. CDR3: CASSRHSSYNEQFF. Here the CDR3 DNA reads TGTGCCAGCAGCCGACACAGCTCCTACAATGAGCAGTTCTTC.

The chain is built from TRBV4-3 and TRBJ2-5; tentatively, D is TRBD1 (7 bases). V was shortened by 2 bases and J by 4 bases, with 17 bases between the two germline ends. This CDR3 spans 16 amino acids. CDR1 is LGHNA and CDR2 is YSLEER in the germline V gene. The CDR3 loop is CASSQWRQGGTETQYF. CDR3 sequence (DNA): TGCGCCAGCAGCCAATGGCGTCAGGGGGGTACAGAGACCCAGTACTTC.

This clonotype was seen only a few times. This sequence joins TRBV4-3 and TRBJ1-1, with D possibly matching TRBD1 (5 bases). Per germline, CDR1 LGHNA and CDR2 YSLEER. The CDR3 is 15 residues long. V lost 0 bases and J lost 5, with 13 bases in between. The CDR3 sequence: CASSQDPQDKTEAFF. CDR3 sequence (DNA): TGCGCCAGCAGCCAAGATCCCCAGGACAAAACTGAAGCTTTCTTT.

The rearrangement links TRBV9 to TRBJ2-7; D is perhaps TRBD1 or TRBD2 (5 bases each). The CDR3 is made up of 16 amino acids. Trimming took 6 bases from V and 3 from J, leaving 22 bases between them. Germline V gene lookup returns CDR1 SGDLS and CDR2 YYNGEE. CDR3 amino acids: CASIPGPYYFIYEQYF. The CDR3 DNA is TGTGCCAGCATCCCGGGGCCGTACTACTTCATCTACGAGCAGTACTTC.

This clonotype has more than one count but fewer than ten. The chain employs TRBV12-3 or TRBV12-4 and TRBJ2-3, with D possibly TRBD1 on 6 matching bases. Trimming took off 3 bases at V and 1 base at J, with 8 bases between the two ends. This CDR3 comprises 14 residues. For the CDR3, the DNA is TGTGCCAGCAGTTTCGGACAGCGCACAGATACGCAGTATTTT. Amino acids: CASSFGQRTDTQYF.

This clonotype was counted only a few times. The chain employs TRBV2 and TRBJ2-7; no clear D. V lost 0 bases and J 3 bases, leaving 9 bases between the germline ends. Germline V gene lookup returns CDR1 SNHLY and CDR2 FYNNEI. There are 14 residues in the CDR3. This chain's CDR3 is CASSEALLFYEQYF. DNA for the CDR3: TGTGCCAGCAGTGAAGCGCTTCTATTCTACGAGCAGTACTTC.

This clonotype has a count of ten or more. The J gene is TRBJ1-2, the V gene TRBV29-1; 9 bases fit TRBD1. This CDR3 region has 14 residues. V shed 5 bases and J 1 base; nucleotides not matched to a gene: 5. The germline gives CDR1 SQVTM, CDR2 ANQGSEA. CDR3 loop: CSVPTGGGNYGYTF. CDR3 sequence (DNA): TGCAGCGTTCCGACAGGGGGAGGTAACTATGGCTACACCTTC.

This clonotype has a count of ten or more. V is TRBV5-1 and J is TRBJ2-1; TRBD2 agrees at 10 bases. The CDR3 runs 15 residues. The V gene's germline CDR1 is SGHRS and CDR2 YFSETQ. The J segment lost 9 bases and the V segment lost 0 bases, leaving 6 bases of the junction unmatched. The CDR3 loop is CASSLGSGGASEQFF. The CDR3 nucleotides read TGCGCCAGCAGCTTGGGAAGCGGGGGGGCGAGTGAGCAGTTCTTC. The whole variable domain, filled in from reference TRBV5-1 and TRBJ2-1, reads KAGVTQTPRYLIKTRGQQVTLSCSPISGHRSVSWYQQTPGQGLQFLFEYFSETQRNKGNFPGRFSGRQFSNSRSEMNVSTLELGDSALYLCASSLGSGGASEQFFGPGTRLTVL.

The rearrangement links TRBV7-9 to TRBJ2-7; D is possibly TRBD1 or TRBD2 (5 bases each). Germline V gene sequence: CDR1 SEHNR, CDR2 FQNEAQ (reference sequence). This CDR3 has 14 amino acids. Trimming removed 5 bases from V and 0 bases from J, with 11 bases in between. CDR3 amino acids: CASSPGAFSYEQYF. CDR3 nucleotides: TGTGCCAGCAGCCCCGGGGCCTTCTCCTACGAGCAGTACTTC.

The chain joins TRBV15 to TRBJ2-1; tentatively, D is TRBD2 (5 bases). Trimming left V 1 base short and J 1 base short, with 11 bases between. This CDR3 region has 16 residues. CDR1 is LNHNV and CDR2 is YYDKDF in the germline V gene (reference sequence). The chain's CDR3 is CATSRGTGGSYNEQFF. In nucleotides, the CDR3 is TGTGCCACCAGCAGAGGAACGGGCGGGTCCTACAATGAGCAGTTCTTC.

Many counts were recorded for this clonotype. The chain has TRBV2 and TRBJ2-3; D uncertain. The CDR3 length is 14 residues. V dropped 1 base and J dropped 2 bases, with 7 bases sitting between them. CDR1 and CDR2 (germline): SNHLY, FYNNEI. The DNA of the CDR3 is TGTGCCAGCAGTGAAGAGATTCTCACAGATACGCAGTATTTT. Translated, it gives CASSEEILTDTQYF. The full variable domain, its missing parts supplied by reference TRBV2 and TRBJ2-3, is EPEVTQTPSHQVTQMGQEVILRCVPISNHLYFYWYRQILGQKVEFLVSFYNNEISEKSEIFDDQFSVERPDGSNFTLKIRSTKLEDSAMYFCASSEEILTDTQYFGPGTRLTVL.

There are a few counts of this clonotype. The chain employs TRBV6-1 and TRBJ1-2; possible D gene TRBD1, 5 bases. Trimming removed 10 bases from V and 4 bases from J, with 19 bases in between. CDR3 size: 14 residues. Germline V gives CDR1 MNHNS, CDR2 SASEGT. The CDR3 sequence is CATTGHDQGYGYTF. The DNA of the CDR3 is TGTGCCACGACCGGACACGACCAAGGCTATGGCTACACCTTC.

The chain recombines TRBV3-1 with TRBJ2-5; D is uncertain. V lost 1 base to trimming and J lost 2 bases, with 8 bases between them. Germline CDR1 LGHDT, CDR2 YNNKEL (reference sequence). This CDR3 is built from 14 residues. The chain's CDR3 is CASSQGDLQETQYF. The CDR3 DNA reads as TGTGCCAGCAGCCAAGGAGACCTTCAAGAGACCCAGTACTTC.

This clonotype has a handful of counts. The chain has TRBV21-1 and TRBJ2-7; TRBD2 reflects the table's D call only, with no check against the DNA. TRBV21-1 is a pseudogene locus. The CDR3 has 16 residues. The CDR3: CASSLRYRGDSYEQYF. The CDR3 region has the DNA TGTGCCAGCAGCCTCCGCTACAGGGGAGACTCCTACGAGCAGTACTTC.

J is TRBJ2-3 and V is TRBV29-1; 10 bases are shared with TRBD2. The CDR3 has 15 residues. The germline gives CDR1 SQVTM, CDR2 ANQGSEA. J gave up 0 bases and V 6 bases, and 6 bases lay outside the gene matches. In DNA, the CDR3 is TGCAGCGTCCTCCCGGGACTAGCGAGCACAGATACGCAGTATTTT. Translating gives CSVLPGLASTDTQYF.

The genes are TRBV7-2 and TRBJ2-1, with TRBD2 matching over 7 bases. V shed 5 bases and J 8 bases; nucleotides not matched to a gene: 12. CDR1 is SGHTA, CDR2 FQGNSA, per germline. This CDR3 has 15 amino acids. This CDR3 is CASSREGRTFHEQFF. The DNA for the CDR3 is TGTGCCAGCAGCAGGGAGGGGAGGACCTTCCATGAGCAGTTCTTC.

The rearrangement joins TRBV20-1 to TRBJ2-1, with 9 nucleotides matching TRBD1. CDR3 size: 14 residues. The V and J ends lost 4 bases and 5 bases, in that order; junction bases with no gene match: 6. Germline V gene lookup returns CDR1 DFQATT and CDR2 SNEGSKA (reference sequence). CDR3 loop: CSATPGQGDNEQFF. CDR3 DNA sequence: TGCAGTGCTACACCGGGACAGGGAGACAATGAGCAGTTCTTC.

This clonotype was seen only a few times. This rearrangement joins TRBV9 to TRBJ1-5, with D possibly being TRBD1 (6 bases). V gave up 0 bases and J gave up 7 bases, with 11 bases separating them. Germline V gene sequence: CDR1 SGDLS, CDR2 YYNGEE. CDR3 size: 14 residues. The CDR3 DNA reads as TGTGCCAGCAGCGTAGGTGGGGGGCTCCAGCCCCAGCATTTT. Amino acids: CASSVGGGLQPQHF.

The chain has TRBV5-1 and TRBJ1-6, with D hard to call. V was cut by 6 bases and J by 10 bases, with 17 bases left in between. This CDR3 is built from 14 residues. Germline assignment: CDR1 SGHRS and CDR2 YFSETQ. The CDR3 loop reads CASTPDVGRSPLHF. In DNA, the CDR3 is TGCGCCAGCACCCCGGACGTAGGGCGGTCACCCCTCCACTTT.

This sequence joins TRBV7-2 and TRBJ2-5; D possibly corresponds to TRBD1 (6 bases). Germline CDR1 is SGHTA and CDR2 is FQGNSA. V was shortened by 6 bases and J by 5 bases, with 16 bases between the two germline ends. There are 14 residues in the CDR3. CDR3 loop: CASSRDRSGETQYF. The CDR3 nucleotides are TGTGCCAGCAGTCGAGACAGGTCCGGGGAGACCCAGTACTTC.